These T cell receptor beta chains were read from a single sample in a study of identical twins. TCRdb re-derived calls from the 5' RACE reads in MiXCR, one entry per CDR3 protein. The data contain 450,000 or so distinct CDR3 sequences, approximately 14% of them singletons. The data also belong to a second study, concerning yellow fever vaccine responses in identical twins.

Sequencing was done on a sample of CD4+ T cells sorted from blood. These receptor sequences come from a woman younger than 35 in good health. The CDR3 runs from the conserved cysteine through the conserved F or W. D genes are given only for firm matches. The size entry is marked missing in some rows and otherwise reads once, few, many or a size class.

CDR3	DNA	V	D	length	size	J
CASSQIKGAGPTLTGELFF	TGTGCCAGCAGCCAAATTAAGGGTGCAGGACCAACTCTCACCGGGGAGCTGTTTTTT	TRBV11-2	.	19	.	TRBJ2-2
CASSSRDRMSSYEQYF	TGTGCCAGCAGTTCCCGGGACAGAATGAGCTCCTACGAGCAGTACTTC	TRBV6-2/TRBV6-3	TRBD1	16	.	TRBJ2-7
CASSQGTSGGRNEQFF	TGTGCCAGCAGCCAGGGGACTAGCGGGGGGCGGAATGAGCAGTTCTTC	TRBV7-3	TRBD2	16	many	TRBJ2-1
CASSLLAGSPLYEQYF	TGTGCCAGCAGCTTATTAGCAGGGAGCCCTCTCTACGAGCAGTACTTC	TRBV7-3	.	16	.	TRBJ2-7
CASSFTLGRKLKDNEQFF	TGTGCCAGCAGCTTTACATTGGGCAGAAAGTTGAAGGACAATGAGCAGTTCTTC	TRBV7-8	.	18	few	TRBJ2-1
CSASRGWGGNNEQFF	TGCAGTGCCTCTCGGGGGTGGGGGGGAAATAATGAGCAGTTCTTC	TRBV20-1	TRBD2	15	few	TRBJ2-1
CASSLRLASSLGSSYNEQFF	TGTGCCAGCAGCTTACGACTAGCTTCGTCCTTGGGAAGCTCCTACAATGAGCAGTTCTTC	TRBV11-2	TRBD2	20	few	TRBJ2-1
CSATVNTDGYGYTF	TGCAGTGCTACGGTTAACACCGATGGCTATGGCTACACCTTC	TRBV20-1	.	14	few	TRBJ1-2
CASSSGGAQHF	TGTGCCAGCAGCTCGGGAGGGGCCCAGCATTTT	TRBV7-9	.	11	few	TRBJ1-5
CASSYSYKGSLKIHEQFF	TGTGCCAGCAGCTACTCATACAAGGGGAGTCTAAAGATCCATGAGCAGTTCTTC	TRBV5-5	.	18	few	TRBJ2-1
CSARDPPGGQETQYF	TGCAGTGCTAGAGATCCTCCGGGGGGCCAAGAGACCCAGTACTTC	TRBV20-1	TRBD2	15	.	TRBJ2-5
CSGRFAHEQYF	TGCAGCGGGAGGTTTGCCCACGAGCAGTACTTC	TRBV29-1	.	11	.	TRBJ2-7
CSASPGQGLYGYTF	TGCAGTGCTAGCCCTGGACAGGGCCTCTATGGCTACACCTTC	TRBV20-1	TRBD1	14	.	TRBJ1-2
CSAGMIGGNTEAFF	TGCAGTGCTGGGATGATTGGGGGGAACACTGAAGCTTTCTTT	TRBV20-1	.	14	few	TRBJ1-1
CASSTNNNRGSYNEQFF	TGTGCCAGCAGTACTAACAATAACAGGGGATCCTACAATGAGCAGTTCTTC	TRBV2	TRBD1	17	.	TRBJ2-1
CASSESLATASYEQYF	TGCGCCAGCAGTGAGTCTCTGGCCACAGCCTCCTACGAGCAGTACTTC	TRBV10-1	.	16	few	TRBJ2-7
CASSEAGLHEQYF	TGTGCCAGCAGTGAAGCGGGTCTCCACGAGCAGTACTTC	TRBV2	.	13	.	TRBJ2-7
CASSRGGLNSYEQYF	TGCGCCAGCAGCCGCGGGGGCCTTAACTCCTACGAGCAGTACTTC	TRBV5-1	.	15	few	TRBJ2-7
CASSWTGLLEYEQYF	TGCGCCAGCAGCTGGACAGGCCTTCTCGAATACGAGCAGTACTTC	TRBV5-1	TRBD1	15	once	TRBJ2-7
CASSPGGDTQYF	TGTGCCAGCAGCCCCGGCGGAGATACGCAGTATTTT	TRBV7-3	.	12	many	TRBJ2-3
CASTLGGHNQPQHF	TGTGCCAGCACCCTCGGGGGCCACAATCAGCCCCAGCATTTT	TRBV12-3/TRBV12-4	.	14	many	TRBJ1-5
CASSPGLAWVEQYF	TGTGCCAGCAGTCCGGGACTAGCATGGGTTGAGCAGTACTTC	TRBV6-1	TRBD2	14	.	TRBJ2-7
CASSYTPGLAGGNTGELFF	TGTGCCAGCAGTTACACCCCAGGACTAGCGGGGGGGAACACCGGGGAGCTGTTTTTT	TRBV6-5	TRBD2	19	few	TRBJ2-2
CASSLDMLVPEAFF	TGCGCCAGCAGCTTAGACATGCTAGTCCCTGAAGCTTTCTTT	TRBV5-1	.	14	few	TRBJ1-1
CASSSGQGFSEKLFF	TGCGCCAGCAGCTCGGGACAGGGCTTTTCTGAAAAACTGTTTTTT	TRBV5-1	TRBD1	15	few	TRBJ1-4
CASSPAGAGSYNEQFF	TGCGCCAGCAGCCCAGCGGGGGCGGGGTCCTACAATGAGCAGTTCTTC	TRBV5-1	TRBD2	16	.	TRBJ2-1
CASSTQGAEAFF	TGTGCCAGCAGTACACAGGGAGCTGAAGCTTTCTTT	TRBV7-2	.	12	.	TRBJ1-1
CATSRGTGYPNEAFF	TGTGCCACCAGCAGGGGAACAGGTTACCCTAATGAAGCTTTCTTT	TRBV15	.	15	.	TRBJ1-1
CASKGSFGSGDTGELFF	TGTGCCAGCAAGGGCTCATTTGGTTCAGGGGACACCGGGGAGCTGTTTTTT	TRBV28	.	17	.	TRBJ2-2
CATSDPGTYGYTF	TGTGCCACCAGTGATCCCGGAACCTATGGCTACACCTTC	TRBV24-1	.	13	.	TRBJ1-2
CASSSLAGSDTQYF	TGTGCCAGCAGTTCGCTAGCGGGGTCAGATACGCAGTATTTT	TRBV27	TRBD2	14	.	TRBJ2-3
CASSPTGAGGSDTQYF	TGTGCCAGCAGCCCGACCGGAGCGGGAGGTTCAGATACGCAGTATTTT	TRBV7-2	TRBD2	16	many	TRBJ2-3
CASSSLQTSGANVLTF	TGTGCCAGCAGTTCATTGCAAACCTCTGGGGCCAACGTCCTGACTTTC	TRBV6-2/TRBV6-3	.	16	.	TRBJ2-6
CASSRSGSLNTEAFF	TGCGCCAGCAGCCGATCGGGCAGCTTGAACACTGAAGCTTTCTTT	TRBV5-1	.	15	.	TRBJ1-1